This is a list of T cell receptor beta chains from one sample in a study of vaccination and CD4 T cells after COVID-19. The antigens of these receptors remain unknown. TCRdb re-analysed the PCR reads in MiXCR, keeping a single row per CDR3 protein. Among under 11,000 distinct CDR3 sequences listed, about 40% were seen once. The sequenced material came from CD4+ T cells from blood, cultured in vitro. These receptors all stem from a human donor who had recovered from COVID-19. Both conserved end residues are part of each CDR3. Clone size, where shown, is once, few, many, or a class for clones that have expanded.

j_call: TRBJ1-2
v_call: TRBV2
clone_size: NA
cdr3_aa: CASSVRRQGDGYTF

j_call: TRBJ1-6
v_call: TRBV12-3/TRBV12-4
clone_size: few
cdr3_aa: CASSLGDRGNSPLHF

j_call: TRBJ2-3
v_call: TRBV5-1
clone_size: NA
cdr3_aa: CASSLSQKTSTDTQYF

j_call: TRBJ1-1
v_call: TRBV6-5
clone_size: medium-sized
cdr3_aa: CASSYSTIDLEAFF

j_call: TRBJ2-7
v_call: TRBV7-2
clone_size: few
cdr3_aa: CASSLVGAGASYEQYF

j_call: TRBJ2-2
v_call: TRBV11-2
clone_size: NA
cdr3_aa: CASSLGTTTGELFF

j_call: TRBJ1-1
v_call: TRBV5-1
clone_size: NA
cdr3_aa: CASSLGPLGEGKTEAFF

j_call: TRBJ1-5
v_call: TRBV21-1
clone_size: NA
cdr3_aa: CASSLRSQNTSNQPQHF

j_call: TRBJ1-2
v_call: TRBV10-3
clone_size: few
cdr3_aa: CAISDGTGDGYTF

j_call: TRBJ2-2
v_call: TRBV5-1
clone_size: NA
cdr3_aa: CASSLAAGAQATGELFF

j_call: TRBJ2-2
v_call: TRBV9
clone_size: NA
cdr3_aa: CASTAFRSTGELFF

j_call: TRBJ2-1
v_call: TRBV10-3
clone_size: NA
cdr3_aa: CAISEIQGNEQFF

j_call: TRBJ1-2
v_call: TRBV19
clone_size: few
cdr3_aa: CASSMQGGGYTF

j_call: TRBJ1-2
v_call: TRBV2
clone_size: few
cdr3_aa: CASSEGDGAGYTF

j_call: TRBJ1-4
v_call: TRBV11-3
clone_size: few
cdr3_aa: CASSPRRTEEKLFF

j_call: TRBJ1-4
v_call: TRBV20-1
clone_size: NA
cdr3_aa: CSARMGSGGPEKLFF

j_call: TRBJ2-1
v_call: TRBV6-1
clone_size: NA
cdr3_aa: CASSEGGLGRYEQFF

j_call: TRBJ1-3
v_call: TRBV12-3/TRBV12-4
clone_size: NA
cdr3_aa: CASSPRTVGNTIYF

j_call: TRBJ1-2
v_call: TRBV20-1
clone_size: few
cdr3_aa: CSANGQGKAYGYTF

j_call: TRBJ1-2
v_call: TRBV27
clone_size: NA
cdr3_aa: CASSPGDGTNYGYTF

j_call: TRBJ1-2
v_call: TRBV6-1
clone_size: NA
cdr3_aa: CASGLGRDYGYTF

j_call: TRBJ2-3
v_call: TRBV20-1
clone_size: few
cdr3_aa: CNMLVSDRGTDTQYF

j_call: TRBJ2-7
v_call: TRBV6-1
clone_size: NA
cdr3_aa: CASRPGRRPRYEQYF

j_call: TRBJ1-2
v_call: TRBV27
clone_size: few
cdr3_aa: CASSLGQGGGYTF

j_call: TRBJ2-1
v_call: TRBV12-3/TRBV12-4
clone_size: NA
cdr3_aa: CASSLRDLNEQFF

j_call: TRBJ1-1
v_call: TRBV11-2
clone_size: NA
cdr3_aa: CASSPWGQGSTEAFF

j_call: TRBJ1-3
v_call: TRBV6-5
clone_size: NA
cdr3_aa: CASSYTLLSNTIYF

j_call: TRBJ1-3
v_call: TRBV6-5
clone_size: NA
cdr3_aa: CASSYSEGSGNTIYF

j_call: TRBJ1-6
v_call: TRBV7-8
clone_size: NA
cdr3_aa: CASSLVRNSPLHF

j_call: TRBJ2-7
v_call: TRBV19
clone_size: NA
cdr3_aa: CASSIGQGTSSYEQYF

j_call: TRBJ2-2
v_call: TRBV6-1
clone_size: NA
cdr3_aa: CASRLEGTGAGELFF

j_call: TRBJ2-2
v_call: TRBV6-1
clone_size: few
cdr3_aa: CASRSDASGSTGELFF

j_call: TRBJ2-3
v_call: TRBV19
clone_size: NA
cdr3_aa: CASSVGLAGRTITDTQYF

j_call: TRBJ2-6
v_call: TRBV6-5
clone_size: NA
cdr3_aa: CASSYGESGANVLTF